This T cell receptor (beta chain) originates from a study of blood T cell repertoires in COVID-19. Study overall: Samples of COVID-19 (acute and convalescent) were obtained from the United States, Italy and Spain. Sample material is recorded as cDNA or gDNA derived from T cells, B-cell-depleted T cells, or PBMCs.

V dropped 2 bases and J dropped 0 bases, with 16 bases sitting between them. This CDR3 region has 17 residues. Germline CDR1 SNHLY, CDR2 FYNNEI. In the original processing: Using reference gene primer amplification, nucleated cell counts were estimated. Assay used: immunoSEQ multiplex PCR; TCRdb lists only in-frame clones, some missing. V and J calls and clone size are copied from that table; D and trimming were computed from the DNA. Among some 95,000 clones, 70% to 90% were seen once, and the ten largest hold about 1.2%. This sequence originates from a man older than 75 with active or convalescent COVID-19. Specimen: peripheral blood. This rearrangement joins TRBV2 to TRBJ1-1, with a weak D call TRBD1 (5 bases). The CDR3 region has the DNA TGTGCCAGCAGTGAACCCCTGGGAGGGGCGGTGAACACTGAAGCTTTCTTT. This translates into CASSEPLGGAVNTEAFF.